The rows below give T cell receptor beta chains drawn from one sample of a study of regulatory T cells in long-lasting Graves disease. A single record per CDR3 protein comes from TCRdb applying MiXCR to the multiplex PCR reads. The data contain hundreds of thousands of distinct CDR3 sequences, about 16% of them singletons. Another study also made use of these data, one on T cells in Graves' hyperthyroidism and ophthalmopathy.

Sequencing used peripheral blood mononuclear cells (PBMCs), obtained at new diagnosis, from a patient treated with antithyroid drugs. The receptors were sampled from a man younger than 35 with Graves disease. Both conserved end residues are part of each CDR3. D genes are given only for firm matches. Where a row states a size, it is once, few, many or the class of an expanded clone; other rows omit it.

D gene	clone size	V gene	J gene	CDR3 protein	CDR3 DNA
.	many	TRBV30	TRBJ2-7	CAWSKGVGYEQYF	TGTGCCTGGAGTAAGGGAGTTGGCTACGAGCAGTACTTC
.	.	TRBV5-1	TRBJ2-7	CASGPLEGGSSYEQYF	TGCGCCAGCGGTCCCCTGGAGGGTGGGAGCTCCTACGAGCAGTACTTC
.	.	TRBV10-3	TRBJ1-1	CATVPGPGREFNTEAFF	TGTGCCACCGTCCCGGGACCTGGTCGGGAATTCAACACTGAAGCTTTCTTT
.	.	TRBV20-1	TRBJ2-2	CSASQGRELFF	TGCAGTGCTAGCCAGGGAAGGGAGCTGTTTTTT
.	.	TRBV4-1	TRBJ2-7	CASSQEGIGGGNEQYF	TGCGCCAGCAGCCAAGAGGGTATAGGAGGGGGCAACGAGCAGTACTTC
.	few	TRBV10-3	TRBJ2-7	CAISASREAYYEQYF	TGTGCCATCAGTGCTTCGAGGGAGGCCTACTACGAGCAGTACTTC
.	.	TRBV9	TRBJ2-7	CASSREGPGSSYEQYF	TGTGCCAGCAGCCGTGAGGGGCCGGGCAGTTCCTACGAGCAGTACTTC
.	many	TRBV12-5	TRBJ2-3	CASGLVNNLFTDTQYF	TGTGCTAGTGGTTTGGTAAACAACCTCTTCACAGATACGCAGTATTTT
.	many	TRBV2	TRBJ2-3	CASNNRESTDTQYF	TGTGCCAGCAATAACCGGGAGAGCACAGATACGCAGTATTTT
.	many	TRBV30	TRBJ2-7	CAWSLGGYEQYF	TGTGCCTGGAGTTTGGGGGGATACGAGCAGTACTTC
.	many	TRBV30	TRBJ1-6	CAWSTWNSPLHF	TGTGCCTGGAGTACTTGGAATTCACCCCTCCACTTT
TRBD2	many	TRBV20-1	TRBJ2-7	CSARITSGTYEQYF	TGCAGTGCTAGAATAACTAGCGGCACCTACGAGCAGTACTTC
TRBD2	.	TRBV11-2	TRBJ2-3	CASSLRTSGAQYF	TGTGCCAGCAGCTTAAGGACTAGCGGGGCGCAGTATTTT
.	.	TRBV27	TRBJ1-6	CASSASMDSPLHF	TGTGCCAGCAGTGCCTCTATGGATTCACCCCTCCACTTT
.	few	TRBV6-4	TRBJ2-1	CASSPGRSRDEQFF	TGTGCCAGCAGTCCCGGGCGTTCACGAGACGAGCAGTTCTTC
.	many	TRBV2	TRBJ1-1	CASSVGGTEAFF	TGTGCCAGCAGCGTCGGGGGGACTGAAGCTTTCTTT
.	.	TRBV6-1	TRBJ2-3	CASHMGSGTDTQYF	TGTGCCAGCCATATGGGTAGCGGCACAGATACGCAGTATTTT
TRBD1	.	TRBV5-1	TRBJ2-1	CASSPTGPSDEQFF	TGCGCCAGCAGTCCGACAGGGCCCTCGGATGAGCAGTTCTTC
.	many	TRBV11-2	TRBJ2-5	CASSPPGHRLRTQYF	TGTGCCAGCAGCCCACCGGGACACCGCCTTAGGACCCAGTACTTC
.	.	TRBV11-3	TRBJ2-3	CASSPSPWEGAIDTQYF	TGTGCCAGCAGTCCCTCTCCCTGGGAGGGGGCAATAGATACGCAGTATTTT
TRBD2	.	TRBV19	TRBJ2-7	CASSINGLAGGRTYEQYF	TGTGCCAGTAGTATAAACGGACTAGCGGGAGGGCGCACCTACGAGCAGTACTTC
.	few	TRBV28	TRBJ2-3	CASSFNGGTDTQYF	TGTGCCAGCAGTTTTAATGGGGGCACAGATACGCAGTATTTT
.	.	TRBV25-1	TRBJ1-2	CASSELGLGHGYTF	TGTGCCAGCAGTGAATTGGGGCTTGGCCATGGCTACACCTTC
.	.	TRBV12-3/TRBV12-4	TRBJ1-5	CASSLVYGRGAQHF	TGTGCCAGCAGTTTAGTCTATGGCCGGGGGGCCCAGCATTTT
TRBD1	many	TRBV6-1	TRBJ2-7	CASSGTRDSYYEQYF	TGTGCCAGCAGTGGAACCCGGGACAGCTACTACGAGCAGTACTTC
.	.	TRBV9	TRBJ2-2	CASSGVREWNTGELFF	TGTGCCAGCAGCGGCGTACGGGAGTGGAACACCGGGGAGCTGTTTTTT
.	.	TRBV13	TRBJ1-1	CASSPRGTRANTEAFF	TGTGCCAGCAGCCCAAGAGGAACCAGGGCGAACACTGAAGCTTTCTTT
.	many	TRBV28	TRBJ1-5	CASSFIRVSSNQPQHF	TGTGCCAGCAGTTTTATCAGGGTTTCTTCGAATCAGCCCCAGCATTTT
.	.	TRBV9	TRBJ2-1	CASSPYLSSYNEQFF	TGTGCCAGCAGCCCCTACCTTAGCTCCTACAATGAGCAGTTCTTC
.	few	TRBV27	TRBJ2-6	CATGAGANVLTF	TGTGCCACCGGAGCTGGGGCCAACGTCCTGACTTTC
TRBD1	.	TRBV19	TRBJ2-1	CASRRTGDAYNEQFF	TGTGCCAGTAGACGGACAGGGGACGCCTACAATGAGCAGTTCTTC
.	many	TRBV12-3/TRBV12-4	TRBJ1-1	CASSSAGRTTKAFF	TGTGCCAGCAGTTCCGCGGGACGGACCACTAAAGCTTTCTTT
TRBD1	.	TRBV6-2/TRBV6-3	TRBJ2-1	CASRTGPEYYNEQFF	TGTGCCAGCAGGACAGGGCCTGAATACTACAATGAGCAGTTCTTC
.	many	TRBV2	TRBJ2-3	CASSEIGDGGGDTQYF	TGTGCCAGCAGTGAAATTGGGGACGGAGGGGGAGATACGCAGTATTTT
.	.	TRBV20-1	TRBJ1-4	CSASKHNEKLFF	TGCAGTGCTAGCAAGCATAACGAAAAACTGTTTTTT
TRBD1	many	TRBV28	TRBJ1-1	CASSPGQGSTEAFF	TGTGCCAGCAGTCCCGGACAGGGTAGCACTGAAGCTTTCTTT
TRBD2	.	TRBV4-2	TRBJ2-7	CASSQEGASGFFSYEQYF	TGTGCCAGCAGCCAAGAAGGGGCTAGCGGGTTTTTTTCCTACGAGCAGTACTTC
TRBD1	many	TRBV30	TRBJ2-2	CAWSVLDRGSANTGELFF	TGTGCCTGGAGTGTACTGGACAGGGGATCCGCGAACACCGGGGAGCTGTTTTTT
TRBD1	.	TRBV4-2	TRBJ1-1	CASSQVQGARTEAFF	TGTGCCAGCAGCCAGGTACAGGGGGCACGGACTGAAGCTTTCTTT
.	many	TRBV20-1	TRBJ2-7	CSATDSEPYEQYF	TGCAGTGCTACCGATAGCGAGCCCTACGAGCAGTACTTC
.	many	TRBV5-1	TRBJ2-1	CASSLVGRPMDEQFF	TGCGCCAGCAGCTTGGTAGGGAGGCCAATGGATGAGCAGTTCTTC
.	few	TRBV28	TRBJ2-1	CASKTEGSSYNEQFF	TGTGCCAGTAAAACAGAGGGCAGCTCCTACAATGAGCAGTTCTTC
.	.	TRBV7-2	TRBJ2-7	CASSLVSSREQYF	TGTGCCAGCAGCTTAGTTTCCAGTCGCGAGCAGTACTTC
.	.	TRBV13	TRBJ2-5	CASSLSVAPVQYF	TGTGCCAGCAGCTTATCAGTCGCCCCTGTCCAGTACTTC
TRBD1	few	TRBV27	TRBJ1-2	CASSFETGFYGYTF	TGTGCCAGCAGTTTCGAGACAGGGTTCTATGGCTACACCTTC
.	.	TRBV20-1	TRBJ1-5	CSARDLWGLHQPQHF	TGCAGTGCTAGAGATCTGTGGGGCCTTCATCAGCCCCAGCATTTT